This T cell receptor (beta chain) was recorded in a study of T cell clones after liver transplantation. At the level of the study: Third-party-reactive TCRbeta sequences from pre-transplant mixed lymphocyte reactions served as antigen-independent comparators. Tolerance: complete withdrawal held at least one year, liver enzymes staying within twice normal. Draws occurred before transplant, before withdrawal, and after complete or failed withdrawal.

In germline, CDR1 is MDHEN, CDR2 SYDVKM. V was shortened by 5 bases and J by 4 bases, with 18 bases between the two germline ends. The CDR3 is 16 amino acids. Profiled with immunoSEQ multiplex PCR; TCRdb holds only in-frame clones, not every one. Of roughly 100,000 clones listed, around 84% are singletons. V gene TRBV28 combines with J gene TRBJ1-3; tentative D call: TRBD1 (6 bases). This sequence originates from a human patient who received a liver transplant. Some T cells may originate from the graft donor. The specimen comprised CD4+ T cells from blood, sampled around 4 years after liver transplant. The CDR3 nucleotides read TGTGCCAGCAGTAGCACGGAGCGTAGGGGGGGAAACACCATATATTTT. This gives the protein CASSSTERRGGNTIYF.